The entry below describes one TCR beta chain. This sample includes further DNA sequences coding for the same CDR3. This record belongs to a study of blood T cell repertoires in COVID-19. Overall study: Some COVID-19 samples were acute and others convalescent; all came from the United States, Italy and Spain. T cells, B-cell-depleted T cells, or PBMCs provided the cDNA or gDNA that served as material.

The authors' processing: The authors estimated nucleated cell counts from reference gene primer amplification. Assay: immunoSEQ multiplex PCR; the TCRdb copy retains only in-frame clones and omits some. For V, J and clone size, that table is used; D and trimming come from the DNA. The sample yields approximately 190,000 clones, about 80% seen once. Germline CDR1 MNHEY, CDR2 SVGEGT. This CDR3 spans 15 amino acids. V dropped 2 bases and J dropped 3; count of bases not matched to a gene: 3. Sequenced: peripheral blood. The V gene is TRBV6-2 or TRBV6-3, the J gene TRBJ1-5, with 8 bases matching TRBD1. This clonotype originated in a human donor with acute or convalescent COVID-19. The donor label of this sample is uncertain. The CDR3 sequence is CASSYGRGPNQPQHF. CDR3 sequence (DNA): TGTGCCAGCAGTTACGGCAGGGGGCCCAATCAGCCCCAGCATTTT.